This is a list of T cell receptor beta chains from one sample in a study of T-cell reconstitution after alpha-beta-depleted transplantation in children. In TCRdb, the PCR reads were re-called with MiXCR into one record per CDR3 protein. The sample has about 400,000 distinct CDR3 sequences; just over 20% are singletons. The source material was PBMCs from the stem cell graft donor, sampled from the stem cell graft. The receptors originated from a human donor who donated a stem cell graft to a child with acute myeloid leukemia. Each CDR3 is given without its conserved first and last residue. Clone size, where shown, is once, few, many, or a class for clones that have expanded.

V gene,J gene,CDR3 length,clone size,CDR3 protein
TRBV10-3,TRBJ2-1,12,-,AISEREMGNEQF
TRBV3-1,TRBJ2-1,15,-,ASSPQLERRSYNEQF
TRBV12-3/TRBV12-4,TRBJ2-3,13,few,ASSLRLASTDTQY
TRBV12-3/TRBV12-4,TRBJ2-5,11,-,ASSHGEGGTQY
TRBV7-2,TRBJ1-2,14,-,ASSSRSTDFNYGYT
TRBV27,TRBJ1-6,15,-,ASSFDGQAGYNSPLH
TRBV2,TRBJ2-2,14,-,ASSEASSGIGGELF
TRBV11-3,TRBJ2-1,13,-,ASSFITGMGNEQF
TRBV7-2,TRBJ2-5,14,few,ASSFPRTGYQETQY
TRBV21-1,TRBJ2-7,15,few,ASSKRLAGGLSYEQY
TRBV29-1,TRBJ2-3,13,many,SVAGVIRSTDTQY
TRBV6-6,TRBJ1-1,11,few,ASRRQGSTEAF
TRBV20-1,TRBJ2-7,13,-,SASRSSGVQREQY
TRBV29-1,TRBJ2-1,12,many,SVRDRGGYNEQF
TRBV7-9,TRBJ2-3,14,few,ASSPPGLANTDTQY
TRBV29-1,TRBJ2-1,13,few,SVEEHGQPRDEQF
TRBV24-1,TRBJ2-2,8,many,ATSIGELF
TRBV7-8,TRBJ2-1,14,-,ASSYRPNHRGDEQF
TRBV7-2,TRBJ2-7,14,few,ASSPSLAGGSYEQY
TRBV7-2,TRBJ2-2,13,-,ASSLTTGGTGELF
TRBV18,TRBJ1-3,13,few,ASSPKGTGGNTIY
TRBV7-2,TRBJ2-6,10,few,ATYSGANVLT
TRBV29-1,TRBJ2-7,12,-,SVAGGTVAYEQY
TRBV7-2,TRBJ2-7,14,-,ASSLNGGTSSYEQY
TRBV29-1,TRBJ2-3,10,few,SVGGVSDTQY
TRBV10-2,TRBJ2-2,13,-,ASRLLTGITGELF
TRBV14,TRBJ2-1,13,few,ASSQRADPYNEQF
TRBV12-3/TRBV12-4,TRBJ2-7,12,few,ASRSGQSFYEQY
TRBV12-3/TRBV12-4,TRBJ1-1,12,many,ASSLGIMNTEAF
TRBV29-1,TRBJ2-3,11,-,SVETIGTDTQY
TRBV29-1,TRBJ1-1,12,-,RVHDGTVGTEAF
TRBV5-1,TRBJ2-1,12,many,ASSPGLFRNEQF
TRBV5-1,TRBJ2-7,10,many,ASSWQGDEQY
TRBV12-3/TRBV12-4,TRBJ1-5,11,few,ASSLGRDQPQH
TRBV6-1,TRBJ2-3,15,-,ASSDDGAGVVTDTQY
TRBV20-1,TRBJ2-7,13,few,SASREGSDVYEQY
TRBV20-1,TRBJ2-5,8,-,SAFQETQY
TRBV25-1,TRBJ2-7,13,-,ASSESRDNHYEQY
TRBV18,TRBJ2-5,10,many,ASSPWGETQY
TRBV28,TRBJ2-7,14,once,ASSAWTGRGSYEQY
TRBV29-1,TRBJ2-5,10,-,SVYDTKETQY
TRBV4-3,TRBJ2-3,14,-,ASSQDVSPRGDTQY
TRBV15,TRBJ1-1,13,-,ATKTDRAWNTEAF
TRBV20-1,TRBJ2-1,13,few,SARVGDRVYSEQF
TRBV20-1,TRBJ2-3,9,many,SGSIGDTQY
TRBV29-1,TRBJ1-4,11,-,SVRLPTGGKLF
TRBV12-3/TRBV12-4,TRBJ2-5,12,many,ASSLDWGQETQY
TRBV7-3,TRBJ2-3,13,few,ASSQDPGGTDTQY
TRBV10-3,TRBJ1-1,14,many,AISEGHATLNTEAF
TRBV7-6,TRBJ2-7,13,-,ASSSRTSGSDEQY